The text below deals with one T cell receptor beta chain. Its antigen is unidentified. The data stem from a study of cytomegalovirus exposure and HLA in healthy donors. Study context: A preliminary data release comprised roughly 85 million unique TCRs obtained from HLA-typed donors. Whole-study results and caveats: The classifier was said to identify cytomegalovirus status with high specificity and sensitivity. Confirmation was obtained in vitro that a few CMV-associated chains are specific for CMV antigens.

The PCR ran on 60 Vbeta and 13 Jbeta primers. TCRdb's table, derived via immunoSEQ multiplex PCR, lists solely in-frame clones and lacks some. The sample lists roughly 120,000 clones, 80% occurring once. CDR3 length equals 13 residues. CDR1 SGHDN and CDR2 FVKESK come from the germline V gene. V lost 0 bases and J lost 0, with 2 bases in between. The chain employs TRBV14 and TRBJ1-1; no clear D gene. The sequenced sample consisted of PBMCs. The receptor's source is a man aged 25 to 45 in good health and CMV-seronegative. The CDR3 DNA reads as TGTGCCAGCAGCCAAGACATGAACACTGAAGCTTTCTTT. This gives the protein CASSQDMNTEAFF.